Each of the 20 T cell receptor beta chains below was sequenced from the same sample in a study of OX40 agonist ivuxolimab in advanced cancers. TCRdb's copy holds only in-frame clones and misses some; the assay was immunoSEQ multiplex PCR. There are fewer than 90,000 clones in the sample; around 86% occur only once, and 2.5% to 3% lies in the top ten. Here the sequenced sample was CD4+ or CD8+ T cells sorted from blood, taken in a trial of the OX40 agonist ivuxolimab. All receptors derive from an adult with an advanced solid tumor such as melanoma, head and neck, liver or kidney cancer.

CDR3 region: CASRRGFRTDTQYF. CDR3 coding DNA: TGTGCCAGCAGGAGGGGGTTCCGCACAGATACGCAGTATTTT. The gene calls are TRBV6-5 and TRBJ2-3; possibly TRBD1 for D (6 bases). The CDR3 is 14 amino acids. Germline V CDR1 and CDR2: MNHEY, SVGAGI. V was pared by 6 bases and J by 1 base, with 11 bases between.

The rearrangement uses TRBV19 and TRBJ2-3, with 7 bases aligning to TRBD2. The CDR3 consists of 14 residues. Per germline, CDR1 LNHDA and CDR2 SQIVND (reference sequence). J lost 4 bases, V lost 6 bases, and 7 bases had no gene match. CDR3 sequence: CASSRGGGPDTQYF. CDR3 nucleotide sequence: TGTGCCAGTAGCCGTGGGGGGGGTCCAGATACGCAGTATTTT.

Here the CDR3 DNA reads TGTGCCAGCTCACCGGACAGATCCTACGAGCAGTACGTC. This codes for CASSPDRSYEQYV. The chain joins TRBV18 to TRBJ2-7; D might be TRBD1 (6 bases). The V end was cut by 3 bases, the J end by 1 base, with 7 bases between. CDR1 and CDR2 (germline): KGHSH, LQKENI. This CDR3 contains 13 residues.

The V gene is TRBV7-9, the J gene TRBJ1-4; 7 bases fit TRBD1. CDR1 is SEHNR, CDR2 FQNEAQ, per germline (reference sequence). The CDR3 runs to 15 residues. V dropped 5 bases and J dropped 3; count of bases not matched to a gene: 6. Here the CDR3 reads CASSPTQGANEKLFF. The CDR3 DNA is TGTGCCAGCAGCCCAACTCAGGGGGCTAATGAAAAACTGTTTTTT.

CDR3 sequence (DNA): TGTGCCAGCACCTCCGGGGGGGGAGACACAGATACGCAGTATTTT. Translated: CASTSGGGDTDTQYF. The V gene is TRBV6-5, the J gene TRBJ2-3, with 8 bases that match TRBD2. Germline V gene lookup returns CDR1 MNHEY and CDR2 SVGAGI. This CDR3 is built from 15 residues. J gave up 2 bases and V 7 bases, and 8 bases lay outside the gene matches.

The V call is TRBV10-2, the J call TRBJ2-4, with TRBD1 matching over 8 bases. The ends lost 3 bases at V and 13 bases at J; junction bases unmatched: 8. CDR3 length equals 13 residues. Germline V gives CDR1 WSHSY, CDR2 SAAADI. CDR3 region: CASSEQQGGGQYF. CDR3 coding DNA: TGCGCCAGCAGTGAACAACAGGGGGGTGGCCAGTACTTC.

The chain recombines TRBV29-1 with TRBJ2-7, with 9 bases lining up with TRBD1. The CDR3 length is 12 residues. Germline-derived CDR1 and CDR2 are SQVTM and ANQGSEA. V was pared by 6 bases and J by 6 bases, with 6 bases of the junction left unmatched. This CDR3 reads CSVNRGQSEQYF. As DNA, the CDR3 is TGCAGCGTAAACAGGGGGCAGAGCGAGCAGTACTTC.

This rearrangement joins TRBV18 to TRBJ2-7; tentatively, D is TRBD1 (6 bases). This CDR3 region has 14 residues. Trimming cost V 1 base and J 7 bases, with 14 bases left between them. Germline values: CDR1 KGHSH, CDR2 LQKENI. CDR3 coding DNA: TGTGCCAGCTCACCACAGACAGGTTCGGGGGAGCAGTACGTC. Translation: CASSPQTGSGEQYV.

The gene calls are TRBV11-3 and TRBJ2-2; D possibly corresponds to TRBD1 (6 bases). V gave up 5 bases and J gave up 7 bases, with 17 bases separating them. This CDR3 has 15 amino acids. Germline loops: CDR1 SGHNT, CDR2 YENEEA. The CDR3 bases are TGTGCCAGCAGCATCACACAGGGTGGTGGCGGGGAGCTGTTTTTT. Protein: CASSITQGGGGELFF.

The V gene is TRBV6-1, the J gene TRBJ2-3; D is uncertain. CDR1 MNHNS and CDR2 SASEGT come from the germline V gene. The CDR3 totals 13 residues. Trimming cost V 7 bases and J 4 bases, with 12 bases left between them. CDR3 sequence reads: CASTNWAPDTQYF. The CDR3 nucleotides read TGTGCCAGCACGAATTGGGCTCCAGATACGCAGTATTTT.

CDR3 residues: CASSSHRRGAYTDTQYF. Here the CDR3 DNA reads TGTGCCAGCAGCTCGCACCGCCGGGGGGCGTACACAGATACGCAGTATTTT. The V call is TRBV11-1, the J call TRBJ2-3; maybe TRBD2 (7 bases). With 4 bases removed from V and 2 bases from J, the gap between germline ends came to 19 bases. The length of the CDR3 is 17 residues. Germline-derived CDR1 and CDR2 are SGHAT and FQDESV (reference sequence).

The genes are TRBV19 and TRBJ2-4; D call uncertain. V lost 9 bases and J 1 base, leaving 16 bases between the germline ends. CDR1 LNHDA and CDR2 SQIVND come from the germline V gene (reference sequence). The CDR3 has 15 amino acids. The CDR3, as DNA: TGTGCCAGCACGGATGGTGCCGGGGCCAAAAACATTCAGTACTTC. This gives the protein CASTDGAGAKNIQYF.

CDR3 bases: TGTGCCAGCAGCTTTTATGCAAGCTCCTACAATGAGCAGTTCTTC. The encoded protein is CASSFYASSYNEQFF. V gene TRBV5-6 combines with J gene TRBJ2-1, with D uncertain. Germline V lookup: CDR1 SGHDT, CDR2 YYEEEE. The V end was cut by 2 bases, the J end by 0 bases, with 9 bases between. The CDR3 is 15 amino acids.

The rearrangement links TRBV18 to TRBJ1-1, with D unclear. V was shortened by 3 bases and J by 3 bases, with 8 bases between the two germline ends. The CDR3 runs to 13 residues. Germline CDR1 and CDR2: KGHSH and LQKENI. The CDR3: CASSPGWDTEAFF. DNA of the CDR3: TGTGCCAGCTCACCCGGGTGGGACACTGAAGCTTTCTTT.

The chain has TRBV30 and TRBJ2-1, with D uncertain. This CDR3 spans 15 amino acids. CDR1 and CDR2 from the germline V gene are GTSNPN and SVGIG (reference sequence). Trimming took off 6 bases at V and 0 bases at J, with 15 bases between the two ends. The CDR3 region is CACYSGKTSYNEQFF. CDR3 bases: TGTGCCTGCTACTCGGGTAAAACCTCCTACAATGAGCAGTTCTTC.

Only a few counts were recorded for this clone. The rearrangement links TRBV7-9 to TRBJ1-6; D perhaps matches TRBD1 (6 bases). From germline, CDR1 is SEHNR and CDR2 FQNEAQ (reference sequence). The CDR3 sequence is 15 residues long. V gave up 0 bases and J gave up 8 bases, with 11 bases separating them. Here the CDR3 DNA reads TGTGCCAGCAGCTTAGCTGCGACAGGAGATTCACCCCTCCACTTT. As protein: CASSLAATGDSPLHF.

V gene TRBV4-3 combines with J gene TRBJ2-3; D is perhaps TRBD2 (6 bases). Between the trimmed V and J ends, which lost 0 bases and 5 bases, there was a span of 9 bases. The germline gives CDR1 LGHNA, CDR2 YSLEER. The CDR3 has 14 residues. CDR3 protein: CASSQDRGGDTQYF. The CDR3 DNA follows: TGCGCCAGCAGCCAAGATCGGGGAGGAGATACGCAGTATTTT.

The chain employs TRBV28 and TRBJ1-2, with a weak D call TRBD1 (5 bases). Looked up from germline, CDR1 is MDHEN and CDR2 is SYDVKM. V lost 7 bases and J lost 3, with 12 bases in between. This CDR3 spans 13 amino acids. The CDR3 region is CASKKGPDYGYTF. The CDR3 DNA is TGTGCCAGCAAAAAGGGGCCCGACTATGGCTACACCTTC.

The V gene is TRBV7-2, the J gene TRBJ2-7; 10 nucleotides line up with TRBD2. V lost 5 bases, J lost 3 bases, and 10 bases stayed unmatched. Germline lookup yields CDR1 SGHTA and CDR2 FQGNSA. The CDR3 extends over 16 amino acids. CDR3 DNA sequence: TGTGCCAGCAGCACCTCAGGACTAGCGGCCCACTACGAGCAGTACGTC. Encoded protein: CASSTSGLAAHYEQYV.

Of note for this clone: Other DNA sequences within the sample encode an identical CDR3. The V call is TRBV7-2, the J call TRBJ1-1; D unclear. V lost 0 bases, J lost 0 bases, and 8 bases lay in between. Germline V CDR1 and CDR2: SGHTA, FQGNSA. CDR3 size: 15 residues. This CDR3 reads CASSLAWGMNTEAFF. DNA of the CDR3: TGTGCCAGCAGCTTAGCTTGGGGTATGAACACTGAAGCTTTCTTT.